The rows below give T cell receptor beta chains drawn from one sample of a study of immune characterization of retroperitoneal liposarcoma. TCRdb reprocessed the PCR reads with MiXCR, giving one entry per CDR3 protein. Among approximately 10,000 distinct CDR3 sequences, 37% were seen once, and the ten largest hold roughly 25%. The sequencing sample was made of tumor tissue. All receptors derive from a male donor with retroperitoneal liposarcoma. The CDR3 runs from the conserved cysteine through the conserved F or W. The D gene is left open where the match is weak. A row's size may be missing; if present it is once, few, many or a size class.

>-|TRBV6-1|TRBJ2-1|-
CASNAEGFQFF
TGTGCCAGCAACGCCGAGGGGTTTCAGTTCTTC
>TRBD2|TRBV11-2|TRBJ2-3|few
CASSLDKTSGGWRDTQYF
TGTGCCAGCAGCTTAGACAAGACTAGCGGGGGCTGGAGAGATACGCAGTATTTT
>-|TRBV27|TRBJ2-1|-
CASSLSARGYNEQFF
TGTGCCAGCAGTTTATCGGCGCGGGGATACAATGAGCAGTTCTTC
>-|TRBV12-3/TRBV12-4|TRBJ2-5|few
CASCDSGFQETQYF
TGTGCCAGTTGTGACTCGGGGTTCCAAGAGACCCAGTACTTC
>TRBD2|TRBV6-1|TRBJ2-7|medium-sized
CASSYTQRGYEQYF
TGTGCCAGCAGTTATACCCAGCGGGGGTACGAGCAGTACTTC
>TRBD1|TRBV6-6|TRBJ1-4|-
CASSSRDRGLEKLFF
TGTGCCAGCAGTTCTCGTGACAGGGGGCTTGAAAAACTGTTTTTT
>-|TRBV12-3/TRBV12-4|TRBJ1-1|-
CASSLKLGGLGFF
TGTGCCAGCAGTTTAAAGTTGGGGGGGCTAGGTTTCTTT
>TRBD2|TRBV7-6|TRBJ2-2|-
CASSLVISGGPNAGELFF
TGTGCCAGCAGCTTAGTGATTAGCGGGGGGCCTAACGCCGGGGAGCTGTTTTTT
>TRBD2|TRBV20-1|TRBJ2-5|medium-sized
CSAKSGLEGETQYF
TGCAGTGCTAAGTCGGGACTAGAAGGGGAGACCCAGTACTTC
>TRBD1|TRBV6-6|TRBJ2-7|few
CASSYGQGAYEQYF
TGTGCCAGCAGTTACGGACAGGGGGCCTACGAGCAGTACTTC
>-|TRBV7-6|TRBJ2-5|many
CASTFTGSDNEQYF
TGTGCCAGCACCTTTACCGGGAGTGACAATGAGCAGTACTTC
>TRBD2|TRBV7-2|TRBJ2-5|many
CASSSRSSGSNEQYF
TGTGCCAGCAGCTCTAGGTCTAGCGGGAGCAATGAGCAGTACTTC
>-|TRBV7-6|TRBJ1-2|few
CASSLEQGFYGYTF
TGTGCCAGCAGCTTAGAGCAGGGGTTCTATGGCTACACCTTC
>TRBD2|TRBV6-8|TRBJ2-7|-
CASSRLLPGLAGGNSYEQYF
TGTGCCAGCAGCCGCCTCCTACCGGGACTAGCGGGAGGGAACTCCTACGAGCAGTACTTC
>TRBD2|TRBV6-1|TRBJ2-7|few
CASSFYSGRGEQYF
TGTGCCAGCAGTTTCTATAGCGGGAGAGGGGAGCAGTACTTC
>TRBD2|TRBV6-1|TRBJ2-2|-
CASTLRVGGAPGELFF
TGTGCCAGCACCCTACGGGTCGGGGGGGCCCCCGGGGAGCTGTTTTTT
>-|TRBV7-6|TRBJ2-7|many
CASSLGRGFSYEQYF
TGTGCCAGCAGCTTAGGCAGGGGATTCTCCTACGAGCAGTACTTC
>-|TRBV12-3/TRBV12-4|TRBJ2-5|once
CASSAHGYNEQYF
TGTGCCAGCAGTGCCCACGGGTACAATGAGCAGTACTTC
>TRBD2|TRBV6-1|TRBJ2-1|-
CASSSPGGVGREQFF
TGTGCCAGCAGTTCCCCGGGGGGAGTTGGGCGTGAGCAGTTCTTC
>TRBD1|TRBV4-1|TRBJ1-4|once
CASSPQGTGYEKLFF
TGCGCCAGCAGCCCCCAAGGGACAGGGTATGAAAAACTGTTTTTT
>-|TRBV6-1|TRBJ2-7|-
CASSELGNEQYF
TGTGCCAGCAGTGAGTTGGGGAATGAGCAGTACTTC
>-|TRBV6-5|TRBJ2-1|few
CASSGASPYEQFF
TGTGCCAGCAGTGGGGCTAGCCCGTATGAGCAGTTCTTC
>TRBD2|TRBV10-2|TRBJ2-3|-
CASRGDYTDTQYF
TGCGCCAGCAGGGGGGACTACACAGATACGCAGTATTTT